This section outlines one TCR beta chain sequence together with its context. The antigen is undetermined. These data come from a study of T cell repertoires in cytomegalovirus infection. About the research overall: Both a matching HLA type and CMV infection were indicated by public TCR beta signatures. Notes on the study in general: Dominating the ex vivo response were HLA-C-restricted CMV-specific TCR beta clonotypes. Based on cumulative public TCR beta family frequency, carriers of CMV plus the relevant HLA were identified.

TCRdb used MiXCR to reprocess the reads, holding one entry per CDR3 protein. Of roughly 310,000 distinct CDR3 sequences in the sample, 15% to 20% were seen once. CDR3 length: 15 residues. Per germline, CDR1 SQVTM and CDR2 ANQGSEA. V was cut by 4 bases and J by 4 bases, with 17 bases left in between. The chain is built from TRBV29-1 and TRBJ2-1; tentatively, D is TRBD2 (7 bases). The TCR sequence derives from a human donor in good health (CMV status not recorded). Some clones in this sample may be carry-over from other donors' samples. Sequenced material: PBMCs. CDR3 region: CSVVPRGLEYNEQFF. As DNA, the CDR3 is TGCAGCGTTGTCCCGCGGGGGCTTGAGTACAATGAGCAGTTCTTC.